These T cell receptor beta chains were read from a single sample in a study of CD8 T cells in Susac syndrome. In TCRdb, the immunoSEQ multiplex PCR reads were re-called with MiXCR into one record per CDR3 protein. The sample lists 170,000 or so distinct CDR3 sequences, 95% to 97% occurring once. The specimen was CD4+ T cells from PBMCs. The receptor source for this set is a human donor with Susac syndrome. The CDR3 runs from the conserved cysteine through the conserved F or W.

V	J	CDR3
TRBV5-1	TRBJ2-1	CASSLEGIRGHNEQFF
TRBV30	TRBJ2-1	CAWSHGTSGRGHYNEQFF
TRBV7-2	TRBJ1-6	CASSLAHRAENSPLHF
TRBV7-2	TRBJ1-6	CASSLTQGHSPLHF
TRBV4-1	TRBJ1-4	CASSQDAGEKLFF
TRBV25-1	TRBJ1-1	CASLWTGTGSNTEAFF
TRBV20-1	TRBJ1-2	CSATDRGTGGYTF
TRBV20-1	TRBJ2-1	CSARDGEPNEQFF
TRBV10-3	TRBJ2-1	CATGGGNEQFF
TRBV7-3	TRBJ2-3	CASSPGVGLTDTQYF
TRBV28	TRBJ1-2	CASSSRTGGYGYTF
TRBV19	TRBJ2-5	CASSPGLAGGQETQYF
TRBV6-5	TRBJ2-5	CASSYSGLAGGATQYF
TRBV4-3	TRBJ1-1	CASSQDIQPVGGEAFF
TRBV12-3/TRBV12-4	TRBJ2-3	CASSLFPSTDTQYF
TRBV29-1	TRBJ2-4	CSVSWDQKNIQYF
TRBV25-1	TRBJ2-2	CASSESYAGELFF
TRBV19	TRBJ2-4	CASKGGGNKNIQYF
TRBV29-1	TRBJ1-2	CSVGGELYGYTF
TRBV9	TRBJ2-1	CASSVKTSAESYNEQFF
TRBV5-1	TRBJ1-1	CASSLESTVNTEAFF
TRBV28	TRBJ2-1	CASNSGGDSYNEQFF
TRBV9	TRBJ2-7	CASSAGTGGVYEQYF
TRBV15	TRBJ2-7	CATSSRSFSYEQYF
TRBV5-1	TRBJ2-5	CASRPGFGETQYF
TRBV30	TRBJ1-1	CAWSGGQGAMGTEAFF
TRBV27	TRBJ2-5	CAQHQAGFQETQYF
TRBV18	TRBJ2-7	CASSPGPEEQYF
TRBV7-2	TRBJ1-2	CASSAGTHNYGYTF
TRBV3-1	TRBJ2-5	CASSQSLAGKQETQYF
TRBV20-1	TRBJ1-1	CSAWGTEAFF
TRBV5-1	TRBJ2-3	CASSPGQFGGSTDTQYF
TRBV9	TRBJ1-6	CASSVAAERYSPLHF
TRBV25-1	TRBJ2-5	CASSEHSLETQYF
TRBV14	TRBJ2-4	CASSQGLPRDIQYF
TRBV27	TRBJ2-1	CASSPSRGGANEQFF
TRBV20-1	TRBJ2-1	CSARGLLYNEQFF
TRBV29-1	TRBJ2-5	CSVEVGGIETQYF
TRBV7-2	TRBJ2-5	CASSQDYWRETQYF